Presented here are 23 T cell receptor beta chains from one specimen sequenced in a study of T-cell memory formation after mild COVID-19. TCRdb re-derived calls from the 5' RACE reads in MiXCR, one entry per CDR3 protein. Of approximately 290,000 distinct CDR3 sequences listed, around 19% were seen once; the top ten hold around a fifth. Material for sequencing was PBMCs or a T cell subset sorted from them (not recorded which). The receptors stem from a man younger than 35 who had mild COVID-19 (a few samples of this study predate the infection). Cell type and time point are not known.

This sequence joins TRBV6-2 or TRBV6-3 and TRBJ1-6, with 10 bases identical to TRBD1. Germline V lookup: CDR1 MNHEY, CDR2 SVGEGT. V lost 4 bases to trimming and J lost 9 bases; unmatched junction nucleotides: 9. The CDR3 sequence is 16 residues long. The CDR3 coding sequence is TGTGCCAGCAGTTTCTACATGGGACAGGGGTCTTCACCCCTCCACTTT. As protein: CASSFYMGQGSSPLHF.

This clonotype has only a few counts. The chain combines TRBV7-2 with TRBJ2-3; D is perhaps TRBD2 (6 bases). The CDR3 sequence is 17 residues long. Germline V gene sequence: CDR1 SGHTA, CDR2 FQGNSA. The germline V and J ends were trimmed by 1 base and 1 base, with 15 bases remaining between them. CDR3 sequence: CASSLEVIPSGTDTQYF. The CDR3 nucleotides read TGTGCCAGCAGCTTAGAAGTTATCCCTAGCGGCACAGATACGCAGTATTTT.

This chain joins TRBV4-3 and TRBJ2-2, with D possibly called TRBD1 or TRBD2 (5 bases each). The V gene's germline CDR1 is LGHNA and CDR2 YSLEER. The CDR3 contains 14 residues. V lost 1 base, J lost 6 bases, and 9 bases lay in between. CDR3 residues: CASSQARGSGELFF. The DNA for the CDR3 is TGCGCCAGCAGCCAAGCACGGGGCTCCGGGGAGCTGTTTTTT.

This clonotype was observed a few times. V usage is TRBV2 and J usage is TRBJ2-2, with D unclear. CDR3 length equals 15 residues. Germline V gene sequence: CDR1 SNHLY, CDR2 FYNNEI. V was pared by 6 bases and J by 5 bases, with 16 bases between. The CDR3 DNA sequence: TGTGCCAGCAGATTCCCCTTCGGTTCTACCGGGGAGCTGTTTTTT. Translation: CASRFPFGSTGELFF.

This clonotype has ten or more counts. This chain links TRBV2 with TRBJ2-2, with D unclear. The CDR3 loop spans 13 amino acids. The germline V gene encodes CDR1 SNHLY and CDR2 FYNNEI. V lost 5 bases and J lost 5, with 9 bases in between. CDR3 loop: CASSLHRTGELFF. CDR3 nucleotides: TGTGCCAGCAGTCTTCACAGAACCGGGGAGCTGTTTTTT.

This clonotype appeared many times. The chain has TRBV11-2 and TRBJ2-5, with TRBD1 matching 8 bases. The CDR3 totals 16 residues. V was pared by 1 base and J by 2 bases, with 6 bases of the junction left unmatched. The germline V gene has CDR1 SGHAT and CDR2 FQNNGV. The CDR3 DNA reads TGTGCCAGCAGCTTAGGTGACAGGGGTGGTCAAGAGACCCAGTACTTC. Its protein product is CASSLGDRGGQETQYF.

This rearrangement joins TRBV5-4 to TRBJ1-4; D is unresolved. The V and J ends lost 4 bases and 3 bases respectively, with 13 bases between them. Per the germline V gene, CDR1 is SGHNT and CDR2 is YYREEE (reference sequence). The CDR3 is 15 residues long. The CDR3 bases are TGTGCCAGCAGCCGCGGGAGGACCGCTAATGAAAAACTGTTTTTT. It specifies CASSRGRTANEKLFF.

The chain couples TRBV20-1 to TRBJ2-5, with D perhaps matching TRBD1 (6 bases). Between the trimmed V and J ends, which lost 0 bases and 2 bases, there was a span of 10 bases. Looked up from germline, CDR1 is DFQATT and CDR2 is SNEGSKA (reference sequence). The CDR3 has 14 residues. CDR3 protein: CSARDDTGQETQYF. In DNA, the CDR3 is TGCAGTGCTAGAGATGATACAGGGCAAGAGACCCAGTACTTC.

This clonotype appeared many times. The chain joins TRBV5-1 to TRBJ2-3; TRBD1 agrees at 11 bases. This CDR3 contains 15 residues. V lost 4 bases, J lost 3 bases, and 4 bases stayed unmatched. Germline V lookup: CDR1 SGHRS, CDR2 YFSETQ. CDR3 DNA sequence: TGCGCCAGCAGCCCCGGGACAGGGGGGACAGATACGCAGTATTTT. It yields the protein CASSPGTGGTDTQYF.

This clonotype has just a few counts. V usage is TRBV6-2 or TRBV6-3 and J usage is TRBJ1-6, with D perhaps TRBD1 (5 bases). Germline V gene data show CDR1 as MNHEY and CDR2 as SVGEGT. The CDR3 extends over 16 amino acids. Trimming pared 6 bases from V and 0 bases from J, leaving 12 bases between. The CDR3 is CASSWDGSSYNSPLHF. The CDR3 bases are TGTGCCAGCAGCTGGGACGGGAGCTCCTATAATTCACCCCTCCACTTT.

The chain combines TRBV10-3 with TRBJ1-1; D remains ambiguous. Trimming cost V 10 bases and J 3 bases, with 12 bases left between them. Germline values: CDR1 ENHRY, CDR2 SYGVKD. The CDR3 runs 12 residues. CDR3 loop: CATNDGYTEAFF. In DNA form, the CDR3 reads TGTGCCACCAACGACGGATACACTGAAGCTTTCTTT.

The V gene is TRBV9, the J gene TRBJ2-3; maybe TRBD1 (6 bases). CDR1 and CDR2 from the germline V gene are SGDLS and YYNGEE. The CDR3 is 15 residues long. Trimming left V 4 bases short and J 4 bases short, with 16 bases between. This chain's CDR3 is CASSPQGIHADTQYF. DNA of the CDR3: TGTGCCAGCAGCCCTCAGGGGATCCACGCAGATACGCAGTATTTT.

The chain is built from TRBV5-1 and TRBJ2-2, with D possibly being TRBD1 (5 bases). Germline values: CDR1 SGHRS, CDR2 YFSETQ. The length of the CDR3 is 14 residues. Trimming left V 4 bases short and J 2 bases short, with 9 bases between. In DNA form, the CDR3 reads TGCGCCAGCAGCGCCAGGGAAAACACCGGGGAGCTGTTTTTT. Residues: CASSARENTGELFF.

This clonotype has only a few counts. This chain uses TRBV6-5 with TRBJ2-5, with TRBD1 as a possible D gene (6 bases). The length of the CDR3 is 16 residues. The germline V gene encodes CDR1 MNHEY and CDR2 SVGAGI. V was cut by 0 bases and J by 4 bases, with 15 bases left in between. The CDR3 DNA reads TGTGCCAGCAGTTACTCAACCGGGGACAATGGAGAGACCCAGTACTTC. Encoded protein: CASSYSTGDNGETQYF.

This clonotype occurred many times. The chain employs TRBV6-6 and TRBJ2-5; D gene unclear. This CDR3 has 12 amino acids. In germline, CDR1 is MNHNY, CDR2 SVGAGI (reference sequence). Trimming left V 6 bases short and J 4 bases short, with 9 bases between. The CDR3 nucleotides read TGTGCCAGCAGCCAAGACTCAGAGACCCAGTACTTC. Protein: CASSQDSETQYF.

The rearrangement joins TRBV7-9 to TRBJ2-7, with D possibly matching TRBD2 (6 bases). Germline V gene lookup returns CDR1 SEHNR and CDR2 FQNEAQ (reference sequence). Trimming left V 1 base short and J 2 bases short, with 9 bases between. The CDR3 runs 14 residues. The CDR3 nucleotides read TGTGCCAGCAGCTTAGTCCTAGCGCCCTACGAGCAGTACTTC. It is translated as CASSLVLAPYEQYF.

The gene calls are TRBV29-1 and TRBJ2-7, with 9 nucleotides matching TRBD1. J was trimmed by 6 bases and V by 6 bases; bases with no gene match: 6. Germline CDR1 reads SQVTM; CDR2 reads ANQGSEA. The CDR3 has 12 amino acids. CDR3 nucleotides: TGCAGCGTACGGACAGGGGTGACCGAGCAGTACTTC. Translating gives CSVRTGVTEQYF.

This chain connects TRBV7-9 to TRBJ2-1, with TRBD1 as a possible D gene (5 bases). V lost 2 bases to trimming and J lost 3 bases, with 8 bases between them. Looked up from germline, CDR1 is SEHNR and CDR2 is FQNEAQ (reference sequence). This CDR3 contains 14 residues. As DNA, the CDR3 is TGTGCCAGCAGCTTACTGACAGTCTACAATGAGCAGTTCTTC. It is translated as CASSLLTVYNEQFF.

The DNA for the CDR3 is TGCGCCAGCAGCCCGGGGGCCGGGGTCGGGAACACTGAAGCTTTCTTT. Its translation: CASSPGAGVGNTEAFF. This sequence joins TRBV5-1 and TRBJ1-1; D perhaps matches TRBD1 (6 bases). Germline lookup yields CDR1 SGHRS and CDR2 YFSETQ. V was shortened by 4 bases and J by 1 base, with 17 bases between the two germline ends. The CDR3 totals 16 residues.

The rearrangement joins TRBV7-9 to TRBJ2-5, with D tentatively TRBD1 (6 bases). V lost 5 bases to trimming and J lost 1 base, with 8 bases between them. Germline V gene lookup returns CDR1 SEHNR and CDR2 FQNEAQ (reference sequence). The CDR3 is 13 residues long. CDR3 sequence: CASSNRAQETQYF. CDR3 nucleotide sequence: TGTGCCAGCAGCAACAGGGCCCAAGAGACCCAGTACTTC.

The gene calls are TRBV5-1 and TRBJ2-3; D is uncertain. The germline V gene encodes CDR1 SGHRS and CDR2 YFSETQ. CDR3 length: 15 amino acids. The V end lost 2 bases, the J end lost 1 base, and 11 bases lay between the germline ends. In DNA, the CDR3 is TGCGCCAGCAGCTTAACCAGCGTGGGCACAGATACGCAGTATTTT. Protein: CASSLTSVGTDTQYF.

The gene calls are TRBV5-4 and TRBJ1-6, with D possibly matching TRBD1 (5 bases). In germline, CDR1 is SGHNT, CDR2 YYREEE (reference sequence). V was shortened by 4 bases and J by 0 bases, with 11 bases between the two germline ends. The CDR3 consists of 16 residues. CDR3 DNA: TGTGCCAGCAGCCAAGACAGTAGCTCCTATAATTCACCCCTCCACTTT. It translates to CASSQDSSSYNSPLHF.

This chain links TRBV7-3 with TRBJ1-2, with D unclear. The CDR3 has 15 amino acids. Germline lookup yields CDR1 SGHTA and CDR2 FQGTGA. V gave up 1 base and J gave up 8 bases, with 17 bases separating them. In nucleotides, the CDR3 is TGTGCCAGCAGCTTAAATCCTGGACGGATACAAGGCTACACCTTC. This codes for CASSLNPGRIQGYTF.